Presented here are 27 T cell receptor beta chains from one specimen sequenced in a study of T cell clusters in autoimmune cytopenias. TRB rearrangements were amplified by touch-down multiplex PCR with mixed TRB-A/B primers. TCRdb derives one entry per CDR3 protein from the multiplex PCR reads, leaving out DNA. This sample lists about 5,900 distinct CDR3 sequences; its ten largest clones have about 9%. Approximately 40,000 genome equivalents of blood DNA were amplified for TRB. The specimen sequenced was peripheral blood. Receptors were obtained from a human donor with an autoimmune cytopenia or autoimmune hepatitis (not recorded which).

The chain links TRBV12-3 or TRBV12-4 to TRBJ2-1. The length of the CDR3 is 11 residues. CDR3 residues: CASSLRREQFF.

Frequency places this clonotype as medium-sized (0.01 to 0.1%). V gene TRBV29-1 combines with J gene TRBJ1-2; TCRdb reports TRBD1, a call that lacks DNA to check it against. The germline gives CDR1 SQVTM, CDR2 ANQGSEA. The CDR3 contains 16 residues. The CDR3 loop is CSVQTGALAGNYGYTF.

Frequency places this clonotype as medium-sized. J is TRBJ2-3 and V is TRBV19. The CDR3 length is 15 residues. CDR1 is LNHDA, CDR2 SQIVND, per germline (reference sequence). The CDR3 sequence is CASSHTPANTDTQYF.

Considering frequency, this clonotype is medium-sized. The CDR3 here is CASSFQGGNQPQHF. The chain joins TRBV27 to TRBJ1-5; the D call of TRBD1 rests on TCRdb alone, since no DNA is present to check it. Per the germline V gene, CDR1 is MNHEY and CDR2 is SMNVEV (reference sequence). CDR3 length equals 14 residues.

Judged by frequency, this clonotype is medium-sized. The genes are TRBV27 and TRBJ2-1; TCRdb's assignment of TRBD2 cannot be checked, as there is no DNA. Germline CDR1 MNHEY, CDR2 SMNVEV (reference sequence). The CDR3 has 15 residues. CDR3 in amino acids: CASSTRDLTYNEQFF.

This clonotype is classed as medium-sized by frequency. The chain couples TRBV6-2 or TRBV6-3 to TRBJ2-1; the D gene TCRdb calls, TRBD2, cannot be checked with no DNA. The germline gives CDR1 MNHEY, CDR2 SVGEGT. This CDR3 comprises 17 residues. The CDR3: CASSYSLAGSSYNEQFF.

V and J are TRBV5-6 and TRBJ1-4; checking the TCRdb D call of TRBD1 is not possible without DNA. This CDR3 is 16 amino acids long. Germline-derived CDR1 and CDR2 are SGHDT and YYEEEE. The CDR3 loop reads CASSLDGGGVNEKLFF.

The rearrangement uses TRBV6-2 or TRBV6-3 and TRBJ1-2. Germline assignment: CDR1 MNHEY and CDR2 SVGEGT. The CDR3 totals 15 residues. This CDR3 is CASSYGYSINYGYTF.

This clonotype registers medium-sized by frequency. The J gene is TRBJ2-7, the V gene TRBV19; TCRdb calls TRBD1, which cannot be checked without DNA. This CDR3 has 14 residues. Looked up from germline, CDR1 is LNHDA and CDR2 is SQIVND (reference sequence). CDR3 protein: CASSFGTGGYEQYF.

Here the CDR3 reads CASSLGTSGSYNEQFF. The rearrangement links TRBV27 to TRBJ2-1; TCRdb's D gene call, TRBD2, goes unchecked for lack of DNA. The CDR3 loop spans 16 amino acids. CDR1 MNHEY and CDR2 SMNVEV come from the germline V gene (reference sequence).

The gene calls are TRBV11-1 and TRBJ1-2; TCRdb picks TRBD1, but there is no DNA to check that call. This CDR3 spans 14 amino acids. Germline assignment: CDR1 SGHAT and CDR2 FQDESV (reference sequence). The CDR3 reads CASSLGLPAEGYTF.

The rearrangement uses TRBV7-6 and TRBJ1-4. In germline, CDR1 is SGHVS, CDR2 FNYEAQ. The CDR3 runs to 13 residues. The CDR3 reads CASSPATNEKLFF.

Its frequency marks this clonotype as medium-sized. This chain links TRBV29-1 with TRBJ2-7. CDR1 is SQVTM, CDR2 ANQGSEA, per germline. The CDR3 length is 11 residues. The CDR3 spells CSVGRAYEQYF.

The J gene is TRBJ1-5, the V gene TRBV5-4; TCRdb's D call of TRBD1 is untestable without DNA. This CDR3 has 20 amino acids. Germline CDR1 is SGHNT and CDR2 is YYREEE (reference sequence). CDR3 region: CASSIAPGQGKIRSNQPQHF. The full variable domain, with the rest looked up from reference TRBV5-4 and TRBJ1-5, is ETGVTQSPTHLIKTRGQQVTLRCSSQSGHNTVSWYQQALGQGPQFIFQYYREEENGRGNFPPRFSGLQFPNYSSELNVNALELDDSALYLCASSIAPGQGKIRSNQPQHFGDGTRLSIL.

This chain uses TRBV19 with TRBJ2-2; TCRdb outputs TRBD2, but without DNA this stays unchecked. Germline CDR1 reads LNHDA; CDR2 reads SQIVND (reference sequence). This CDR3 is built from 12 residues. Here the CDR3 reads CASSQTSGELFF.

The rearrangement uses TRBV6-4 and TRBJ2-3; the TRBD1 assignment by TCRdb is unverifiable without DNA. The CDR3 runs to 13 residues. Germline CDR1 and CDR2: MRHNA and SNTAGT. Here the CDR3 reads CASSGTGGDTQYF.

In terms of frequency, this clonotype is medium-sized. The chain combines TRBV15 with TRBJ2-6; TCRdb calls TRBD1, which cannot be checked without DNA. From germline, CDR1 is LNHNV and CDR2 YYDKDF (reference sequence). The CDR3 is 15 amino acids. CDR3 region: CATSRPGTGANVLTF.

The chain is built from TRBV5-5 and TRBJ1-1; TCRdb lists TRBD1, though no DNA is available to test this call. The CDR3 sequence is 14 residues long. Germline V lookup: CDR1 SGHKS, CDR2 YYEKEE (reference sequence). The CDR3 region is CASSSDRALREAFF.

J is TRBJ2-3 and V is TRBV11-1. Germline V gene data show CDR1 as SGHAT and CDR2 as FQDESV (reference sequence). This CDR3 region has 13 residues. The CDR3 sequence is CASTPTRTDTQYF.

This clonotype shows up as medium-sized by frequency. The chain links TRBV30 to TRBJ2-7. Germline assignment: CDR1 GTSNPN and CDR2 SVGIG (reference sequence). The CDR3 is 13 amino acids. This CDR3 is CAWTYGIGYEQYF.

The chain has TRBV18 and TRBJ2-1; there is no DNA to check the TCRdb D call of TRBD2. This CDR3 region has 15 residues. CDR1 and CDR2 (germline): KGHSH, LQKENI. The CDR3 sequence is CASSLGLAGAYEQFF.

The J gene is TRBJ1-1, the V gene TRBV5-6; no DNA is available, so the TRBD1 call from TCRdb remains unchecked. Germline CDR1 SGHDT, CDR2 YYEEEE. The CDR3 has 17 amino acids. CDR3 sequence: CASSLGGQWLMNTEAFF.

The J gene is TRBJ1-5, the V gene TRBV30. The CDR3 has 14 residues. The germline V gene encodes CDR1 GTSNPN and CDR2 SVGIG (reference sequence). The CDR3: CAWSLGLSNQPQHF.

This clonotype ranks as medium-sized in terms of frequency. The chain uses TRBV27 and TRBJ2-7; TCRdb calls TRBD1, which cannot be checked without DNA. The V gene's germline CDR1 is MNHEY and CDR2 SMNVEV (reference sequence). The CDR3 consists of 16 residues. The CDR3 loop reads CASSLSGGHSSYEQYF.

Considering frequency, this clonotype is medium-sized. The rearrangement joins TRBV5-4 to TRBJ2-5. Germline CDR1 reads SGHNT; CDR2 reads YYREEE (reference sequence). The CDR3 contains 14 residues. CDR3 sequence reads: CASSLAGDQETQYF.

This clonotype is classed as medium-sized by frequency. The chain uses TRBV5-6 and TRBJ2-3; TCRdb's assignment of TRBD1 cannot be checked, as there is no DNA. This CDR3 has 15 residues. From germline, CDR1 is SGHDT and CDR2 YYEEEE. CDR3 protein: CASSSPPPRTDTQYF. Filled out from reference TRBV5-6 and TRBJ2-3, the complete variable domain reads DAGVTQSPTHLIKTRGQQVTLRCSPKSGHDTVSWYQQALGQGPQFIFQYYEEEERQRGNFPDRFSGHQFPNYSSELNVNALLLGDSALYLCASSSPPPRTDTQYFGPGTRLTVL.

In terms of frequency, this clonotype is medium-sized. The genes are TRBV12-3 or TRBV12-4 and TRBJ2-1; TCRdb's D call, TRBD2, is unchecked because there is no DNA. This CDR3 spans 12 amino acids. CDR3 loop: CASSGSGNEQFF.